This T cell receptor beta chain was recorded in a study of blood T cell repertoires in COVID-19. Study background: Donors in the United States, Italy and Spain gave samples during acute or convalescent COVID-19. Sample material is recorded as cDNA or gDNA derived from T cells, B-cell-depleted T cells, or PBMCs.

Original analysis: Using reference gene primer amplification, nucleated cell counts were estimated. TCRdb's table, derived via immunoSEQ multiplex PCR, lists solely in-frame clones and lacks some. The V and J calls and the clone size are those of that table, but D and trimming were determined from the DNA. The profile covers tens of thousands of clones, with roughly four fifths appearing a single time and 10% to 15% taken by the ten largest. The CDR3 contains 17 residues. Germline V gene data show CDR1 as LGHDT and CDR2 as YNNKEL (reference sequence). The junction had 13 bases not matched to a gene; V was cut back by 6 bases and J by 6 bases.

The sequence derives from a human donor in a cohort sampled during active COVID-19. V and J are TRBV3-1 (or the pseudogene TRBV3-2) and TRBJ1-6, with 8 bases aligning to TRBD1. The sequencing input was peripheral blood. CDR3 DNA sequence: TGTGCCAGCAGTCAGACTCCGGACAGGGTAGGTAATTCACCCCTCCACTTT. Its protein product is CASSQTPDRVGNSPLHF.